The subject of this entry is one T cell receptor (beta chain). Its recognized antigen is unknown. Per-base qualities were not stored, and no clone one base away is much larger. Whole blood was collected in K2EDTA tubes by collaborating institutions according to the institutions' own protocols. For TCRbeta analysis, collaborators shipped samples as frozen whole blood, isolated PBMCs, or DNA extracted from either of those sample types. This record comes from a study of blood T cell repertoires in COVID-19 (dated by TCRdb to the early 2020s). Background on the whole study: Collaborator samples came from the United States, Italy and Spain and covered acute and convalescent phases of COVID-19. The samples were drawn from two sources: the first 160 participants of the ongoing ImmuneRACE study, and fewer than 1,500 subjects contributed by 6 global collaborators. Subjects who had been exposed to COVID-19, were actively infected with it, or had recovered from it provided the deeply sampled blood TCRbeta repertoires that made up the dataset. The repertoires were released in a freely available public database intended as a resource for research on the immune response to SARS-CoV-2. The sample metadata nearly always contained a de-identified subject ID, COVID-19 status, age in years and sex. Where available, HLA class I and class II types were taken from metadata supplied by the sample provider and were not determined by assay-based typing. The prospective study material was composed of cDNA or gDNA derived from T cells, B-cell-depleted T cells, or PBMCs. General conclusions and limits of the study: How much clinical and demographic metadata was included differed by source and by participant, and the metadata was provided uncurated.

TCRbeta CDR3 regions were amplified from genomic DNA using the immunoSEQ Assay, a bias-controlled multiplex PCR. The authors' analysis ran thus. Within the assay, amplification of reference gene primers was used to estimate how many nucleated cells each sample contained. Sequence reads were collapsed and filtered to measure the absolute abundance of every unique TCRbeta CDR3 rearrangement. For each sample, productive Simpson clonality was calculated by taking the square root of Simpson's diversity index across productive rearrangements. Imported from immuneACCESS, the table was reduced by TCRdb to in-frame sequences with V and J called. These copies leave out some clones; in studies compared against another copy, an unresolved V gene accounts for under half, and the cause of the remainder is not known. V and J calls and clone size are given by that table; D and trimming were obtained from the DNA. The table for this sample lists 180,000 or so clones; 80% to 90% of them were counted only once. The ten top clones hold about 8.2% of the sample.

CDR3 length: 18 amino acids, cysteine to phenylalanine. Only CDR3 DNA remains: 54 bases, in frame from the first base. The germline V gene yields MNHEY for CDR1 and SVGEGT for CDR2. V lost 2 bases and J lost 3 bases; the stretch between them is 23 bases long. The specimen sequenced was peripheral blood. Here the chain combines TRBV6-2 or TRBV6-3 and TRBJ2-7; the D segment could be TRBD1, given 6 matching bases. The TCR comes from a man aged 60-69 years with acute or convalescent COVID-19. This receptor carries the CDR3 CASSYPPELSKGGYEQYF. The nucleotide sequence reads TGTGCCAGCAGTTACCCACCTGAGTTGAGTAAAGGGGGCTACGAGCAGTACTTC.